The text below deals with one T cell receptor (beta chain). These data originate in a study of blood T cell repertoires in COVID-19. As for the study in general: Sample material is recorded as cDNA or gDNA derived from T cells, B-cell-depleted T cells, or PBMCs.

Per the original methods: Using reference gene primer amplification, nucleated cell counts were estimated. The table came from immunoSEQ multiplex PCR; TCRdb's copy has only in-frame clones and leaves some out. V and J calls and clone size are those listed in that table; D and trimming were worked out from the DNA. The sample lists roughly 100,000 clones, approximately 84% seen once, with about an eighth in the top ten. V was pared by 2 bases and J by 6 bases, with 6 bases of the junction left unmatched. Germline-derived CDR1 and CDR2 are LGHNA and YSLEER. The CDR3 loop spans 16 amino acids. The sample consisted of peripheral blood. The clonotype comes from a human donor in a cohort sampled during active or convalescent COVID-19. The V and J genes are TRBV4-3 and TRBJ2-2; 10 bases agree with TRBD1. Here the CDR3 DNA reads TGCGCCAGCAGCCAAATGACAGGGGGCGAGGCCGGGGAGCTGTTTTTT. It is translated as CASSQMTGGEAGELFF.